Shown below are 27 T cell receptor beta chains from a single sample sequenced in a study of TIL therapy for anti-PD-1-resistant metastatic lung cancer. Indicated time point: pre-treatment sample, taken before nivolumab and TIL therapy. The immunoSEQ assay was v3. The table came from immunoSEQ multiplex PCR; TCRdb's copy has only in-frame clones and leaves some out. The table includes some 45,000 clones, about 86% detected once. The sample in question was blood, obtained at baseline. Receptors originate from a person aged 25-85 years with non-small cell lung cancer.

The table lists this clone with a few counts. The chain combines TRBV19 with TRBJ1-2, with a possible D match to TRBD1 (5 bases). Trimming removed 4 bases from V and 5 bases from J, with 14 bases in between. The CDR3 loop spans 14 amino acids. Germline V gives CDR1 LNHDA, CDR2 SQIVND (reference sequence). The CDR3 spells CASSTDRRTYGYTF. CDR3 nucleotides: TGTGCCAGTAGTACAGACAGAAGAACTTATGGCTACACCTTC.

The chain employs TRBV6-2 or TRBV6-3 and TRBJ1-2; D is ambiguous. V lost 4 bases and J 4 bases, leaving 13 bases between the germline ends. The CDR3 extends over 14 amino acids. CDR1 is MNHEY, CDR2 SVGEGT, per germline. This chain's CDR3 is CASSFRTVSYGYTF. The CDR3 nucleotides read TGTGCCAGCAGTTTCCGGACCGTGTCCTATGGCTACACCTTC.

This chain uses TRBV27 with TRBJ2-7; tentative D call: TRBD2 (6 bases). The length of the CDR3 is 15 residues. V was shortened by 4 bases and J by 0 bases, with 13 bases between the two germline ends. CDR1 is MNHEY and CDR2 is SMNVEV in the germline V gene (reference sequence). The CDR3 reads CASSSKSSGSYEQYF. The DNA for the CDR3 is TGTGCCAGCAGTTCGAAGAGTAGCGGCTCCTACGAGCAGTACTTC.

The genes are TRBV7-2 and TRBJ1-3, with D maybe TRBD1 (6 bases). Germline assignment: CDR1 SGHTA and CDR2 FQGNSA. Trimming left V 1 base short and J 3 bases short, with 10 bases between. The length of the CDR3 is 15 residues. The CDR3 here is CASSLGGAGGNTIYF. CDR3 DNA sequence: TGTGCCAGCAGCTTAGGGGGGGCGGGTGGAAACACCATATATTTT.

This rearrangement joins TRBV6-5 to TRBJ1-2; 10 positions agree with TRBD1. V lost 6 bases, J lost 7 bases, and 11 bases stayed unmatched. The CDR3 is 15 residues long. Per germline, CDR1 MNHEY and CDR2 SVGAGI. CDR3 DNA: TGTGCCAGCAGGGTCCCGGGACAGGGGTCGTCTGGCTACACCTTC. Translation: CASRVPGQGSSGYTF.

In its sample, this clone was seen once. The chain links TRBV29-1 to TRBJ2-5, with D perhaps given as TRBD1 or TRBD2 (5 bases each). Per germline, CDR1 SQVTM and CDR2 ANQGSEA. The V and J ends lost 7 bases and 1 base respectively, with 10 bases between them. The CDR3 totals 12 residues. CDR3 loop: CSAGRSQETQYF. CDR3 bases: TGCAGCGCGGGACGGAGCCAAGAGACCCAGTACTTC.

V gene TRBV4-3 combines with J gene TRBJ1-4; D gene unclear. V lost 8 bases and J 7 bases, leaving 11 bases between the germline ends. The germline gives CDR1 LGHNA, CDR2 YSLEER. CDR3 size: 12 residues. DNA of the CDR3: TGCGCCAGCGGGGAAGTTGGTGAAAAACTGTTTTTT. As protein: CASGEVGEKLFF.

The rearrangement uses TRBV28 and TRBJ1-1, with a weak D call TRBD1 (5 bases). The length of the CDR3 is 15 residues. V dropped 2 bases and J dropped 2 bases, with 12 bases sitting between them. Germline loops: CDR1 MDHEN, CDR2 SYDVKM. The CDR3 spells CASSLRPGINTEAFF. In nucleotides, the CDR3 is TGTGCCAGCAGTTTAAGACCAGGGATCAACACTGAAGCTTTCTTT.

The CDR3 here is CSASWGPAEAFF. CDR3 nucleotide sequence: TGCAGTGCTAGTTGGGGGCCCGCGGAAGCTTTCTTT. The chain has TRBV20-1 and TRBJ1-1, with a possible D match to TRBD1 (6 bases). V was pared by 3 bases and J by 8 bases, with 13 bases between. The germline gives CDR1 DFQATT, CDR2 SNEGSKA (reference sequence). This CDR3 comprises 12 residues.

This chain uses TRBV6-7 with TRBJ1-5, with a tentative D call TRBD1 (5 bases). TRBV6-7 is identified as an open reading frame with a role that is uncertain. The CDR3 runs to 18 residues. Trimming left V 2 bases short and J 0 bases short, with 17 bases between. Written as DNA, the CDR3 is TGTGCCAGCAGTTACCACGGGGACCATGGGACTAGCAATCAGCCCCAGCATTTT. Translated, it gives CASSYHGDHGTSNQPQHF.

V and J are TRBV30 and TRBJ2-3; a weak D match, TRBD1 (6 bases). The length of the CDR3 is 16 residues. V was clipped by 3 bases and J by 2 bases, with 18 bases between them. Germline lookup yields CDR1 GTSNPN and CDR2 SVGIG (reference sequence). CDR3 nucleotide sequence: TGTGCCTGGAGACCGGGACAACTTCTACCCACAGATACGCAGTATTTT. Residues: CAWRPGQLLPTDTQYF.

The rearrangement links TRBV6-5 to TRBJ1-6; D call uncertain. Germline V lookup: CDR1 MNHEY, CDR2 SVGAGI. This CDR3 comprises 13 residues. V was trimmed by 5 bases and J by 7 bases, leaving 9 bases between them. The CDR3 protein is CASSTQSNSPLHF. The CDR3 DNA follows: TGTGCCAGCAGTACCCAAAGCAATTCACCCCTCCACTTT.

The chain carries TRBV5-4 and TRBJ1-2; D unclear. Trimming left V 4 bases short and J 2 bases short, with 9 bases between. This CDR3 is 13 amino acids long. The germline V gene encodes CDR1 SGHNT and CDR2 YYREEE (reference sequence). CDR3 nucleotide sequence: TGTGCCAGCAGCCAGGACGGAAACTATGGCTACACCTTC. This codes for CASSQDGNYGYTF.

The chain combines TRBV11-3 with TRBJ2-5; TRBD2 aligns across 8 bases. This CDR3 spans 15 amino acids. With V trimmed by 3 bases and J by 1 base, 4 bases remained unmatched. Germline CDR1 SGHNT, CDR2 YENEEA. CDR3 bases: TGTGCCAGCAGCTTCAGTAGCGGGGTCCAAGAGACCCAGTACTTC. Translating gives CASSFSSGVQETQYF. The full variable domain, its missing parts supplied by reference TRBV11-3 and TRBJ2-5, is EAGVVQSPRYKIIEKKQPVAFWCNPISGHNTLYWYLQNLGQGPELLIRYENEEAVDDSQLPKDRFSAERLKGVDSTLKIQPAELGDSAVYLCASSFSSGVQETQYFGPGTRLLVL.

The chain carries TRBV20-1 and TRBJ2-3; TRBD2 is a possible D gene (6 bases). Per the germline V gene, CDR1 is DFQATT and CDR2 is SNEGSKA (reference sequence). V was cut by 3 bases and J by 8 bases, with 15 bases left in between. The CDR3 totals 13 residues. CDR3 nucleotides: TGCAGTGCTAGTCTCTATCCCGGGGGTACGCAGTATTTT. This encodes CSASLYPGGTQYF.

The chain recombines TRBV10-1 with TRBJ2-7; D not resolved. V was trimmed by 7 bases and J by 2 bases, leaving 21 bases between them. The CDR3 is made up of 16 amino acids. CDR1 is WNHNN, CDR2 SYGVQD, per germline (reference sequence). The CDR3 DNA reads TGCGCCAGCAAAACCAGCCTTACGAGTAAGGCCTACGAGCAGTACTTC. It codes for CASKTSLTSKAYEQYF.

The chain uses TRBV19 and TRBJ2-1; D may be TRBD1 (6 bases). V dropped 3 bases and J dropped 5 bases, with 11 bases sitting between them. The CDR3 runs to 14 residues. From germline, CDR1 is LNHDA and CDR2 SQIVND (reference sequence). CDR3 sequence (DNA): TGTGCCAGTAGTATCTCCAGGGGTCACAATGAGCAGTTCTTC. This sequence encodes CASSISRGHNEQFF.

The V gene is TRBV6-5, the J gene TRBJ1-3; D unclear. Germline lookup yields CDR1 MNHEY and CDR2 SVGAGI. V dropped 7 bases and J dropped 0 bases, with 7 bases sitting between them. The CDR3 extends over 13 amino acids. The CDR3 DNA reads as TGTGCCAGCATCCCCCACTCTGGAAACACCATATATTTT. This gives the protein CASIPHSGNTIYF.

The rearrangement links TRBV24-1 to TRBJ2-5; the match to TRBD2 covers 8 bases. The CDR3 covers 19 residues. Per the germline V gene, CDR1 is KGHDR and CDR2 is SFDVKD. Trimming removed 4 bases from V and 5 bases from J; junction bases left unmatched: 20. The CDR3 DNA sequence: TGTGCCACCAGTGAGCTGCGGGCGGGGGGACCACATGATGTCGAGACCCAGTACTTC. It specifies CATSELRAGGPHDVETQYF.

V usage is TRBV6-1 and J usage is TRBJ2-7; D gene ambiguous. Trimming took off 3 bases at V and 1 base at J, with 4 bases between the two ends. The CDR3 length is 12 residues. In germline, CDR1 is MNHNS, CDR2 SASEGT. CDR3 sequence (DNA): TGTGCCAGCAGTGATGTGTCCTACGAGCAGTACTTC. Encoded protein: CASSDVSYEQYF.

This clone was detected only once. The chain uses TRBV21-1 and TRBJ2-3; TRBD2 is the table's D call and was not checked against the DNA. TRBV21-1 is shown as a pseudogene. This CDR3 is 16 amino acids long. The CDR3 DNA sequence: TGTGCCAGCAGCATCCAGCGGGGTGCGTCGGCAGATACGCAGTATTTT. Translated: CASSIQRGASADTQYF.

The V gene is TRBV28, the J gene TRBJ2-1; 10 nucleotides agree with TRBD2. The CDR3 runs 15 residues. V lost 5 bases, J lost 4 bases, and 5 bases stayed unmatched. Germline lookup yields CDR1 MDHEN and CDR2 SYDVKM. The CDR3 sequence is CASSPPSGGYNEQFF. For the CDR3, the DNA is TGTGCCAGCAGTCCTCCTAGCGGGGGATACAATGAGCAGTTCTTC.

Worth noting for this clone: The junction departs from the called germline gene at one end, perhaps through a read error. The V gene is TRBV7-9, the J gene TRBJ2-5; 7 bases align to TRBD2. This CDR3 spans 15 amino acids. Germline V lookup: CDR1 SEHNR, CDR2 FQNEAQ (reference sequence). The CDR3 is CASSGRDYDQETQYF. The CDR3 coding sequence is TGTGCCAGCAGCGGCCGGGACTACGACCAGGAGACCCAGTACTTC.

The CDR3, as DNA: TGTGCCAGTAGTACACGGGGGACAGGGTGGAGCGGGGAGCTGTTTTTT. As protein: CASSTRGTGWSGELFF. The V and J genes are TRBV19 and TRBJ2-2, with 9 positions matching TRBD1. Germline lookup yields CDR1 LNHDA and CDR2 SQIVND (reference sequence). The CDR3 is 16 residues long. V was pared by 4 bases and J by 7 bases, with 10 bases of the junction left unmatched.

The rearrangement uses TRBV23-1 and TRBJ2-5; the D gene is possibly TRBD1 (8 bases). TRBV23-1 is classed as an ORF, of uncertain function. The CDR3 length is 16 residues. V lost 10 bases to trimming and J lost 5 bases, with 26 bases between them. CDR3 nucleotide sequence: TGCGCCACCCCAGGGGGCCCCAGGGGGGGAATGGAGACCCAGTACTTC. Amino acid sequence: CATPGGPRGGMETQYF.

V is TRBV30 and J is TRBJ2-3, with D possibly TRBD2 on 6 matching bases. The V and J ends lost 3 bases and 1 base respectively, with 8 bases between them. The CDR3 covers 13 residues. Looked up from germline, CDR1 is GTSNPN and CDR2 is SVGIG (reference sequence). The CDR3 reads CAWSWGGTDTQYF. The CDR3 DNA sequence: TGTGCCTGGAGCTGGGGGGGCACAGATACGCAGTATTTT.

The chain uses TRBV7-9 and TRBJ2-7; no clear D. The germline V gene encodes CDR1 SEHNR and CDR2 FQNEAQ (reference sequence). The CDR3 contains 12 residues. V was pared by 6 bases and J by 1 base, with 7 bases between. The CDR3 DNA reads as TGTGCCAGCAGTTTGACTTCCTACGAGCAGTACTTC. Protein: CASSLTSYEQYF.